The present T cell receptor beta chain was sequenced within a study of cytomegalovirus exposure and HLA in healthy donors. Study-level background: When 398 donors were genotyped, about 86% of them were found to fall in the Caucasian-associated ancestry cluster.

This CDR3 region has 16 residues. CDR1 is SGHRS, CDR2 YFSETQ, per germline. V trimming: 2 bases; J trimming: 0 bases; junction bases outside the gene matches: 4. As concerns this clone: Its cognate antigen is unknown.

Overall study results and limits: When analyzed later, a missense DCLRE1C variant was found to be linked to TCR beta V- and J-gene trimming. It was shown in a later analysis that HLA-associated TCR beta chains were more clonally expanded than other, equally common chains. Researchers catalogued about 160 TCR beta chains as cytomegalovirus-associated.

Primers: 60 Vbeta forward and 13 Jbeta reverse. TCRdb keeps only in-frame clones here, not all; method: immunoSEQ multiplex PCR. Of over 150,000 clones listed, about 71% are singletons. The chain recombines TRBV5-1 with TRBJ1-1, with 10 positions matching TRBD1. Material: PBMCs. The sequence was obtained from a man aged 45-65 years in good health and CMV-seronegative. The CDR3 protein is CASSLMTGGVNTEAFF. The CDR3 DNA is TGCGCCAGCAGCTTAATGACAGGGGGCGTGAACACTGAAGCTTTCTTT. The variable domain in full, with the rest retrieved from reference TRBV5-1 and TRBJ1-1, is KAGVTQTPRYLIKTRGQQVTLSCSPISGHRSVSWYQQTPGQGLQFLFEYFSETQRNKGNFPGRFSGRQFSNSRSEMNVSTLELGDSALYLCASSLMTGGVNTEAFFGQGTRLTVV.